This T cell receptor beta chain was sequenced during a study of control samples from healthy donors and cancer patients. The table came from immunoSEQ multiplex PCR; TCRdb's copy has only in-frame clones and leaves some out. The sample records 140,000 or so clones, around 94% being singletons. Per germline, CDR1 SGHAT and CDR2 FQNNGV. V lost 5 bases and J 0 bases, leaving 11 bases between the germline ends. CDR3 length: 14 residues. Sequences were obtained from PBMCs. This rearrangement joins TRBV11-2 to TRBJ2-7, with D possibly matching TRBD1 (5 bases). The TCR sequence derives from a man between 60 and 70 years old with colorectal cancer. This CDR3 is CASSLQTDSYEQYF. CDR3 sequence (DNA): TGTGCCAGCAGCCTTCAGACAGACTCCTACGAGCAGTACTTC.